A single sample gave rise to the 28 T cell receptor beta chains below, sequenced in a study of kidney transplant recipient with SARS-CoV-2 infection. TCRdb called the reads again in MiXCR, with one record for every CDR3 protein. The top ten hold around 6.8% of the sample, which has under 300,000 distinct CDR3 sequences, about 28% seen once. The sequenced sample was a blood sample, obtained at baseline and on day 111 from a kidney transplant recipient. The receptor source for this set is a male patient in his 30s who had COVID-19 and was a kidney transplant recipient. A share of the T cells may be of graft donor origin.

This sequence joins TRBV7-2 and TRBJ2-1; the D gene is possibly TRBD2 (6 bases). Germline V gives CDR1 SGHTA, CDR2 FQGNSA. This CDR3 has 11 amino acids. V was pared by 5 bases and J by 14 bases, with 13 bases between. The CDR3 loop reads CASSNGGKEFF. CDR3 sequence (DNA): TGTGCCAGCAGCAACGGAGGGAAAGAGTTCTTC. The variable domain in full, with the rest retrieved from reference TRBV7-2 and TRBJ2-1, is GAGVSQSPSNKVTEKGKDVELRCDPISGHTALYWYRQSLGQGLEFLIYFQGNSAPDKSGLPSDRFSAERTGGSVSTLTIQRTQQEDSAVYLCASSNGGKEFFGPGTRLTVL.

This clonotype was seen a single time. Since a much larger clone is just one base distant, this may be a read error. The chain combines TRBV11-3 with TRBJ1-2; D gene unclear. Germline V gives CDR1 SGHNT, CDR2 YENEEA. The CDR3 extends over 17 amino acids. DNA of the CDR3: TGTACCAGCAGCTGGAATCCCGATCTCGGAAAGACCTATGGCTACACCTTC. Its protein is CTSSWNPDLGKTYGYTF.

The table lists this clonotype with many counts. The V gene is TRBV5-1, the J gene TRBJ1-1; 7 bases map to TRBD1. CDR1 and CDR2 (germline): SGHRS, YFSETQ. This CDR3 is built from 13 residues. Trimming removed 2 bases from V and 7 bases from J; junction bases left unmatched: 5. CDR3 amino acids: CASSLHRGGEAFF. The CDR3 DNA is TGCGCCAGCAGCTTACACAGGGGCGGTGAAGCTTTCTTT.

This clonotype appeared many times. This chain joins TRBV11-3 and TRBJ2-1, with a tentative D call TRBD2 (6 bases). The CDR3 loop spans 13 amino acids. V shed 2 bases and J shed 10 bases, with 12 bases lying between them. The germline V gene has CDR1 SGHNT and CDR2 YENEEA. The CDR3 is CASSLTRDWEQFF. The CDR3 DNA follows: TGTGCCAGCAGCTTAACCCGGGACTGGGAGCAGTTCTTC. The variable domain in full, with the rest retrieved from reference TRBV11-3 and TRBJ2-1, is EAGVVQSPRYKIIEKKQPVAFWCNPISGHNTLYWYLQNLGQGPELLIRYENEEAVDDSQLPKDRFSAERLKGVDSTLKIQPAELGDSAVYLCASSLTRDWEQFFGPGTRLTVL.

Details on this clonotype: One end of the junction fails to match germline, which may point to a read error. The V call is TRBV3-1, the J call TRBJ1-2, with no clear D. CDR3 length equals 17 residues. In germline, CDR1 is LGHDT, CDR2 YNNKEL (reference sequence). The DNA of the CDR3 is TGTGCCAGCAGCAGTGAGTACACCCTTCGAAAGACCTATGGCTACGCCTTC. Encoded protein: CASSSEYTLRKTYGYAF.

Of note for this clonotype: A read error is possible here, since a much larger clone lies one base away. The gene calls are TRBV8-2 and TRBJ1-2. TRBV8-2 is annotated as a pseudogene. The length of the CDR3 is 16 residues. The CDR3, as DNA: TGTGGCAGTGGGTTCTGTGATAGCCGAAGGACCTATGGCTACACCTTC. Translating gives CGSGFCDSRRTYGYTF.

A word on this clonotype: This could be a read error, since a much larger clone is one nucleotide away. The rearrangement joins TRBV10-3 to TRBJ1-1; no clear D. CDR3 length: 14 residues. Germline-derived CDR1 and CDR2 are ENHRY and SYGVKD. The V end was cut by 8 bases, the J end by 0 bases, with 13 bases between. The DNA for the CDR3 is TGTGCCATCGAGGCCCCAGGACTGAACACTGAAGCTTTCTTT. Translating gives CAIEAPGLNTEAFF.

This clonotype was recorded at least ten times. The chain uses TRBV14 and TRBJ2-7; D is possibly TRBD2 (6 bases). Germline V gene lookup returns CDR1 SGHDN and CDR2 FVKESK. V shed 3 bases and J shed 6 bases, with 18 bases lying between them. There are 15 residues in the CDR3. The CDR3 loop is CASSHSGPPPLEQYF. CDR3 in DNA: TGTGCCAGCAGCCACAGCGGGCCGCCGCCCCTCGAGCAGTACTTC. Combining the CDR3 with reference TRBV14 and TRBJ2-7 gives the whole variable domain EAGVTQFPSHSVIEKGQTVTLRCDPISGHDNLYWYRRVMGKEIKFLLHFVKESKQDESGMPNNRFLAERTGGTYSTLKVQPAELEDSGVYFCASSHSGPPPLEQYFGPGTRLTVT.

About this clonotype itself: This clone may be a read error of a much larger clone one base away. The chain joins TRBV9 to TRBJ2-2; TRBD1 or TRBD2 may be the D gene (5 bases each). Germline V CDR1 and CDR2: SGDLS, YYNGEE. The CDR3 totals 15 residues. V dropped 2 bases and J dropped 4 bases, with 12 bases sitting between them. CDR3 sequence: CASSVTGRGTGELFF. Written as DNA, the CDR3 is TGTGCCAGCAGCGTCACGGGACGGGGCACCGGGGAGCTGTTTTTT.

This clonotype was counted a few times. The rearrangement uses TRBV10-1 and TRBJ1-2, with no clear D. CDR1 is WNHNN, CDR2 SYGVQD, per germline (reference sequence). The germline V and J ends were trimmed by 4 bases and 4 bases, with 22 bases remaining between them. The CDR3 extends over 17 amino acids. DNA for the CDR3: TGCGCCAGCAGTGTTTACACAAGATCGCGAAAGACCTATGGCTACACCTTC. This encodes CASSVYTRSRKTYGYTF.

Comment on this clonotype: One end of the junction varies from germline; a read error may be responsible. The chain couples TRBV28 to TRBJ2-3; perhaps TRBD2 as D (5 bases). The CDR3 runs 16 residues. Germline V CDR1 and CDR2: MDHEN, SYDVKM. As DNA, the CDR3 is TGTGCCAACAGTTTAATGCCTAGCAGTAGCACAGATACGCAGTATTTT. Its protein product is CANSLMPSSSTDTQYF.

Comments on this clonotype: At one of its ends the junction is not consistent with the germline gene, which may arise from a read error. The chain is built from TRBV27 and TRBJ2-1, with TRBD2 identical over 10 bases. The CDR3 consists of 17 residues. CDR1 is MNHEY, CDR2 SMNVEV, per germline (reference sequence). CDR3 DNA sequence: TGTGCCAACAGTTTTACAGCGGGAGGGCCGGGGGAGAATGAGCAGTTCTTC. Amino acids: CANSFTAGGPGENEQFF.

This clonotype appeared many times. The chain couples TRBV6-5 to TRBJ2-7; the D is unclear. V lost 8 bases to trimming and J lost 0 bases, with 20 bases between them. Germline V CDR1 and CDR2: MNHEY, SVGAGI. This CDR3 has 16 amino acids. For the CDR3, the DNA is TGTGCCAGCGCCGACCCCGCTCCCGAACTCTCCTACGAGCAGTACTTC. Its translation is CASADPAPELSYEQYF.

This clonotype was seen at least ten times. The chain recombines TRBV12-3 or TRBV12-4 with TRBJ1-3; 7 positions match TRBD1. This CDR3 contains 16 residues. V shed 6 bases and J 0 bases; nucleotides not matched to a gene: 8. For the CDR3, the DNA is TGTGCCAGCAGACCCCAGGGGGGCATCTCTGGAAACACCATATATTTT. Protein sequence: CASRPQGGISGNTIYF.

Notes on this clonotype: This likely came from a read error, as a far larger clone is one base away. CDR3 in amino acids: CASLGRGAFNQPQHF. Written as DNA, the CDR3 is TGTGCCAGCCTGGGACGGGGGGCTTTCAATCAGCCCCAGCATTTT. The rearrangement links TRBV6-1 to TRBJ1-5; the D gene is possibly TRBD1 (6 bases). The germline V and J ends were trimmed by 8 bases and 3 bases, with 17 bases remaining between them. CDR3 size: 15 residues. In germline, CDR1 is MNHNS, CDR2 SASEGT.

About this clonotype: Being one base from a much bigger clone, this may be a read error. This chain connects TRBV9 to TRBJ1-3; D not resolved. Germline V lookup: CDR1 SGDLS, CDR2 YYNGEE. CDR3 length: 15 residues. The CDR3 sequence: CASSTDHSLPNAIYF. For the CDR3, the DNA is TGTGCCAGCAGCACGGACCACTCCCTTCCAAACGCCATATATTTT.

As concerns this clonotype: This could be a read error, since a much larger clone is one nucleotide away. The chain recombines TRBV3-1 with TRBJ2-5, with D unclear. The V gene lost 5 bases and the J gene lost 5 bases, with 24 bases spanning the gap. The CDR3 consists of 17 residues. The V gene's germline CDR1 is LGHDT and CDR2 YNNKEL (reference sequence). This CDR3 reads CASSGWNPIPFSETQYF. The CDR3 bases are TGTGCCAGCAGCGGCTGGAATCCCATTCCTTTCTCTGAGACCCAGTACTTC.

Note on this clonotype: A much larger clone is a single base away; this may be a read error. The CDR3 spells CTSSEALAGAKAEQFF. CDR3 coding DNA: TGTACCAGCAGCGAGGCTCTAGCGGGAGCCAAAGCTGAGCAGTTCTTC. The V gene is TRBV7-2, the J gene TRBJ2-4; 10 bases map to TRBD2. The DNA end lines up better with TRBJ2-1; the J call may be wrong. The CDR3 spans 16 residues. Per the germline V gene, CDR1 is SGHTA and CDR2 is FQGNSA.

This clonotype was seen repeatedly, ten times or more. The chain couples TRBV11-1 to TRBJ1-2; no firm D call. The CDR3 runs 17 residues. The V end lost 5 bases, the J end lost 4 bases, and 23 bases lay between the germline ends. Germline CDR1 is SGHAT and CDR2 is FQDESV (reference sequence). The CDR3 region has the DNA TGTGCCAGCAGCGGCGAGGTTAAGGCTGGAAAGACCTATGGCTACACCTTC. Protein: CASSGEVKAGKTYGYTF.

There are many counts of this clonotype. The genes are TRBV5-6 and TRBJ1-2; D not resolved. Germline V CDR1 and CDR2: SGHDT, YYEEEE. V lost 7 bases and J 4 bases, leaving 23 bases between the germline ends. The CDR3 is 16 residues long. Here the CDR3 reads CASGNVNSRKTYGYTF. The DNA of the CDR3 is TGTGCCAGCGGAAACGTCAATAGTCGAAAGACCTATGGCTACACCTTC.

This clonotype has just a few counts. The V call is TRBV25-1, the J call TRBJ1-2, with D hard to call. The germline V and J ends were trimmed by 5 bases and 4 bases, with 23 bases remaining between them. Germline CDR1 and CDR2: MGHDK and SYGVNS. This CDR3 comprises 17 residues. CDR3: CASSYVIELGKTYGYTF. DNA for the CDR3: TGTGCCAGCAGTTATGTCATAGAACTGGGAAAGACCTATGGCTACACCTTC.

This clonotype was found many times. CDR3 DNA: TGTGCCAGCAGCGCCCAGGGACAGCTGAACACTGAAGCTTTCTTT. Amino acids: CASSAQGQLNTEAFF. The chain has TRBV9 and TRBJ1-1; 7 bases are shared with TRBD1. The V gene end was trimmed by 3 bases and the J gene end by 0 bases; junction bases not matched to a gene: 5. Looked up from germline, CDR1 is SGDLS and CDR2 is YYNGEE. The CDR3 sequence is 15 residues long.

This clonotype was found many times. V is TRBV28 and J is TRBJ2-7, with D unresolved. Trimming took 3 bases from V and 3 from J, leaving 6 bases between them. The CDR3 has 12 amino acids. Germline loops: CDR1 MDHEN, CDR2 SYDVKM. The CDR3 protein is CASSFPSYEQYF. In DNA form, the CDR3 reads TGTGCCAGCAGTTTCCCGAGCTACGAGCAGTACTTC.

This clonotype was counted at least ten times. The V gene is TRBV2, the J gene TRBJ2-5, with D perhaps matching TRBD1 or TRBD2 (6 bases each). V lost 7 bases, J lost 1 base, and 13 bases lay in between. The CDR3 has 14 amino acids. From germline, CDR1 is SNHLY and CDR2 FYNNEI. This CDR3 is CASTLQGLQETQYF. CDR3 sequence (DNA): TGTGCCAGCACCCTACAGGGACTCCAAGAGACCCAGTACTTC.

This clonotype was detected only a few times. The genes are TRBV6-2 or TRBV6-3 and TRBJ1-1; D ambiguous. This CDR3 is built from 13 residues. Trimming removed 2 bases at V and 5 bases at J, with 9 bases between. Germline CDR1 MNHEY, CDR2 SVGEGT. CDR3 loop: CASSYVGRTEAFF. The CDR3 DNA reads TGTGCCAGCAGTTACGTGGGCAGAACTGAAGCTTTCTTT.

This clonotype was seen repeatedly, ten times or more. The V and J genes are TRBV12-3 or TRBV12-4 and TRBJ2-7; D not certain. The V and J ends lost 6 bases and 7 bases respectively, with 13 bases between them. The CDR3 covers 12 residues. CDR3 bases: TGTGCCAGCAGCAAACCCCTGGGGGAGCAGTACTTC. Translating gives CASSKPLGEQYF.

This clonotype was seen repeatedly, ten times or more. The rearrangement uses TRBV12-5 and TRBJ2-1, with 9 bases fitting TRBD2. The germline gives CDR1 LGHNT, CDR2 FRNRAP. CDR3 length: 16 residues. V trimming: 0 bases; J trimming: 8 bases; junction bases outside the gene matches: 8. The CDR3 region is CASGLVVAGGSHEQFF. CDR3 DNA sequence: TGTGCTAGTGGTTTGGTAGTTGCGGGAGGGTCCCATGAGCAGTTCTTC.

This clonotype was recorded many times. In nucleotides, the CDR3 is TGCGCCAGCAGTGCAGTCCACACTTCTAGAAAGACCTATGGCTACACCTTC. Protein: CASSAVHTSRKTYGYTF. The rearrangement uses TRBV10-2 and TRBJ1-2; no reliable D call. CDR3 length equals 17 residues. Germline lookup yields CDR1 WSHSY and CDR2 SAAADI. V gave up 4 bases and J gave up 4 bases, with 22 bases separating them.